These 12 T cell receptor beta chains were all obtained from the same sample, sequenced in a study of blood T cell repertoires in COVID-19. Clones were read by immunoSEQ multiplex PCR, and TCRdb kept only the in-frame ones, dropping some. Among 300,000 to 350,000 clones listed, approximately 88% were seen once. Specimen: peripheral blood. The receptors derive from a woman aged 25 to 45 with COVID-19, enrolled during active disease.

This chain links TRBV1 with TRBJ2-7; TRBD1, as called in the table, went unchecked against the DNA. TRBV1 is deemed a pseudogene. There are 15 residues in the CDR3. The CDR3 region has the DNA TGCACCAGCAGCCACGGACAGGGGGTTACGGACGAGCAGTACTTC. Translated, it gives CTSSHGQGVTDEQYF.

The chain uses TRBV20-1 and TRBJ1-5; no clear D. CDR1 is DFQATT, CDR2 SNEGSKA, per germline (reference sequence). V was trimmed by 3 bases and J by 8 bases, leaving 11 bases between them. The CDR3 runs to 12 residues. CDR3 DNA sequence: TGCAGTGCTAGTTCAGCGTTAGAGCCCCAGCATTTT. It codes for CSASSALEPQHF.

This sequence joins TRBV7-2 and TRBJ2-1, with D hard to call. The V and J ends lost 1 base and 2 bases respectively, with 6 bases between them. Germline V lookup: CDR1 SGHTA, CDR2 FQGNSA. This CDR3 comprises 14 residues. CDR3 nucleotide sequence: TGTGCCAGCAGCTTAGGGGCTCCCTACAATGAGCAGTTCTTC. Its protein is CASSLGAPYNEQFF.

This clone was counted once. This CDR3 is CASSLDRVSEQYF. In nucleotides, the CDR3 is TGTGCCAGCAGCTTAGACAGGGTTAGCGAGCAGTACTTC. The rearrangement links TRBV7-9 to TRBJ2-7, with D perhaps TRBD1 (6 bases). Germline V gene lookup returns CDR1 SEHNR and CDR2 FQNEAQ (reference sequence). Trimming left V 1 base short and J 6 bases short, with 10 bases between. CDR3 length: 13 residues.

The chain recombines TRBV12-3 or TRBV12-4 with TRBJ2-5; D remains unclear. Trimming left V 2 bases short and J 4 bases short, with 5 bases between. The CDR3 runs 12 residues. The CDR3 region is CASSLYGETQYF. The CDR3 DNA reads TGTGCCAGCAGTTTATACGGAGAGACCCAGTACTTC.

The chain is built from TRBV6-5 and TRBJ1-5; D gene ambiguous. Trimming pared 6 bases from V and 4 bases from J, leaving 10 bases between. Per the germline V gene, CDR1 is MNHEY and CDR2 is SVGAGI. The CDR3 sequence is 13 residues long. CDR3 amino acids: CASSRSSNQPQHF. The CDR3 DNA reads TGTGCCAGCAGCCGTTCGTCTAATCAGCCCCAGCATTTT.

This clone was recorded a few times. This chain uses TRBV7-2 with TRBJ1-2, with TRBD1 as a possible D gene (5 bases). Deletions cut 5 bases from V and 6 bases from J, with 22 bases between. The CDR3 sequence is 16 residues long. Per germline, CDR1 SGHTA and CDR2 FQGNSA. As DNA, the CDR3 is TGTGCCAGCAGCCTAATAGATTCAGGGTTTAGTAATGGCTACACCTTC. This sequence encodes CASSLIDSGFSNGYTF.

The V and J genes are TRBV6-5 and TRBJ1-2; 8 positions match TRBD1. This CDR3 is built from 15 residues. V lost 6 bases to trimming and J lost 3 bases; unmatched junction nucleotides: 9. Germline CDR1 and CDR2: MNHEY and SVGAGI. In DNA, the CDR3 is TGTGCCAGCAGCTCAGGGGGCTCTATGTACTATGGCTACACCTTC. This gives the protein CASSSGGSMYYGYTF.

The chain links TRBV5-1 to TRBJ1-4, with a tentative D call TRBD1 (6 bases). This CDR3 region has 14 residues. Trimming pared 3 bases from V and 6 bases from J, leaving 12 bases between. The V gene's germline CDR1 is SGHRS and CDR2 YFSETQ. The chain's CDR3 is CASSSSGEYEKLFF. As DNA, the CDR3 is TGCGCCAGCAGCTCCTCAGGGGAGTATGAAAAACTGTTTTTT.

This chain joins TRBV28 and TRBJ1-2; a possible D gene is TRBD1 (6 bases). The CDR3 consists of 16 residues. V was trimmed by 3 bases and J by 0 bases, leaving 14 bases between them. Germline V gene data show CDR1 as MDHEN and CDR2 as SYDVKM. DNA of the CDR3: TGTGCCAGCAGTTTCGCGCTACAGGGAGCTAACTATGGCTACACCTTC. Translated, it gives CASSFALQGANYGYTF.

This chain links TRBV19 with TRBJ2-2; D might be TRBD1 (6 bases). The CDR3 has 13 residues. Germline V gene sequence: CDR1 LNHDA, CDR2 SQIVND (reference sequence). Deletions cut 8 bases from V and 7 bases from J, with 14 bases between. The CDR3 sequence is CASLQGSGGELFF. Written as DNA, the CDR3 is TGTGCCAGTCTACAGGGCTCCGGCGGGGAGCTGTTTTTT.

J is TRBJ1-4 and V is TRBV5-4, with D hard to call. V was trimmed by 4 bases and J by 4 bases, leaving 14 bases between them. CDR1 is SGHNT and CDR2 is YYREEE in the germline V gene (reference sequence). The CDR3 loop spans 15 amino acids. This CDR3 is CASSRRTGVNEKLFF. The CDR3 DNA reads as TGTGCCAGCAGCAGGAGGACTGGGGTTAATGAAAAACTGTTTTTT.